This TCR beta chain derives from a study of vaccination and CD4 T cells after COVID-19 (dated 2022 in TCRdb). Turning to the overall study: SARS-CoV-2 positivity had been established in the convalescent patients by nasal swab PCR, and mild disease was recorded in several of these patients and severe disease in one. The convalescent cohort included six males and four females, with two Hispanic individuals, seven Caucasians, two Asians and one multiracial person. Participants received two doses of either the Pfizer-BioNTech BNT162b2 vaccine (n=8) or the Moderna mRNA-1273 vaccine (n=2). Post-COVID blood samples were collected from convalescent patients a median of roughly 100 days after diagnosis, with a range of roughly 30 to 161 days. The time from the second vaccine dose to post-vaccine blood sampling had a median of roughly 79 days and ranged from roughly 13 to 241 days. Overlapping spike peptide pools from SARS-CoV-2 and from the common cold coronaviruses HCoV-NL63, HCoV-OC43 and HCoV-229E were used as culture stimuli. Control cultures received a CEFX viral epitope pool as the positive control, an HIV-1 Nef peptide pool as the negative control, or no peptide. In fewer than 12 COVID-19 convalescent patients and several infection-naive healthy vaccine recipients, researchers compared the spike-specific CD4+ TCR repertoire from before mRNA vaccination with the repertoire from after.

Concerning this clonotype: This receptor's antigen is unknown. There are no base qualities to consult, and no much larger clone falls within one base.

Libraries were prepared through PCR. DNA from cultured CD4+ T cells underwent TCR sequencing with the Oncomine TCR Beta short-read assay at the Johns Hopkins FTIC core. The QIAamp micro DNA kit was used to extract genomic DNA from the cultured CD4+ T cells. Oncomine TCR Beta libraries from cultured CD4+ T cells were pooled using unique dual indexes and sequenced on an Illumina iSeq 100. On the authors' methods: Non-productive sequences were removed, and CDR3s that did not start with C, did not end with F or W, or were shorter than 7 amino acids were discarded. Antigen-specific clonotypes were identified with the MANAFEST web application by comparing peptide-stimulated wells with reference and other culture wells. For a clone to be called positive, the clone needed an FDR below 0.05, an odds ratio above 5, and a productive frequency above 0.1% in at least two of three replicate wells. A clonotype counted as cross-reactive if it showed significant expansion both in the SARS-CoV-2 spike wells and in at least one common cold coronavirus spike condition. Using R version 3.6.1, CDR3 homology was evaluated through Levenshtein distances (stringdist) along with unrooted phylogenetic trees (ape). Starting from the raw public reads, TCRdb applied fastp trimming at Q25, assembled clones with MiXCR and retained in-frame beta chains. Each record represents a unique CDR3 protein, reported with the most common genes and DNA among its rows. V and J calls and clone size were set by TCRdb, not the authors. The sample table holds about 25,000 distinct CDR3 sequences, of which 49% were seen once. Approximately 6.1% of the sample goes to the ten largest clones.

The treatment or condition tag for this specimen amounts to: roughly 10-day PBMC culture with coronavirus spike peptide pools or control peptides (ViraFEST assay). To expand antigen-specific T cells with peptide pools and then pick out the expanded clonotypes through TCR sequencing, the study relied on the ViraFEST assay. The positive SARS-CoV-2 PCR tests of the convalescent patients were dated from March to December 2020, before the Alpha, Beta and Delta variants emerged in the United States. Each well held fewer than 2.5 million PBMCs cultured with roughly 10 ug/ml peptide pools in IMDM containing around 5.5% human AB serum and around 10 IU/ml IL-2. Half of the culture medium was replaced with fresh IL-2-containing medium on days 3 and 7. After roughly nine days of culture, CD4+ T cells were isolated by negative selection using the EasySep CD4+ T cell isolation kit. PBMCs were separated from whole blood using Ficoll-Paque Plus gradient centrifugation and then either used fresh or cryopreserved at -140C. Culture conditions were generally each tested in triplicate wells.

Study-wide findings and limitations: The median count of SARS-CoV-2-reactive clonotypes went up from 20 to 25 after infection to 35 to 40 after vaccination, although the change was not significant. In convalescent patients, nearly all vaccine-specific clones (304 of 307) were found to be mono-reactive for SARS-CoV-2 spike rather than cross-reactive with common cold coronaviruses. Relatively few convalescent patients were included in the study, and early timepoints after natural infection were not analyzed. Among convalescent patients, a median about 86% of the SARS-CoV-2-reactive clones seen after vaccination appeared only after vaccination, which suggests priming specific to the vaccine.

The CDR3 runs 14 residues from the cysteine to the phenylalanine. The CDR3 DNA has 42 bases and is translated from base 1. The junction shows trimming of 4 bases on V and 5 bases on J, and the gene matches do not reach 3 bases of it. CDR1 and CDR2 were assigned from the germline V gene as ENHRY and SYGVKD. The rearranged segments are TRBV10-3 and TRBJ2-3, and 10 junction bases match TRBD1. This clonotype was sampled from a human donor who had recovered from COVID-19. The sequencing sample was made of CD4+ T cells from blood, cultured in vitro. The DNA reads as follows: TGTGCCATCAGTGGACAGGGGGCTAGAGATACGCAGTATTTT. This gives the protein CAISGQGARDTQYF.